One and the same sample provided the 16 T cell receptor beta chains below, sequenced in a study of response to subunit inactivated influenza vaccine. Each CDR3 protein is one row after TCRdb ran MiXCR on the RT-PCR reads. There are hundreds of thousands of distinct CDR3 sequences in the sample; 15% to 20% occur only once, and about a tenth lies in the top ten. Sequencing was performed on PBMCs from blood, taken 5 days after vaccination. Every receptor here comes from a man in his fifties who received an inactivated influenza vaccine.

This clonotype occurred a few times. The chain recombines TRBV28 with TRBJ1-1; D gene unclear. Per germline, CDR1 MDHEN and CDR2 SYDVKM. The CDR3 consists of 14 residues. Deletions cut 3 bases from V and 3 bases from J, with 11 bases between. The CDR3 coding sequence is TGTGCCAGCAGTTTCGGCAGGACGGACACTGAAGCTTTCTTT. Translating it yields CASSFGRTDTEAFF.

The V and J genes are TRBV21-1 and TRBJ2-3; the table names TRBD1, a call not compared with the DNA. TRBV21-1 is given as a pseudogene. This CDR3 is built from 17 residues. The CDR3 region is CASSTPPGGSRTDTQYF. CDR3 nucleotides: TGTGCCAGCAGCACACCCCCTGGAGGGTCGCGCACAGATACGCAGTATTTT.

The rearrangement uses TRBV7-2 and TRBJ2-1, with D uncertain. The CDR3 spans 16 residues. In germline, CDR1 is SGHTA, CDR2 FQGNSA. V was pared by 5 bases and J by 5 bases, with 19 bases between. CDR3 DNA: TGTGCCAGCAGCACTGTGGTACTGCCCCCTCACAATGAGCAGTTCTTC. Translated, it gives CASSTVVLPPHNEQFF.

In nucleotides, the CDR3 is TGTGCCACGAGCCGGGTGTTTGGCGGGTACAATGAGCAGTTCTTC. Its translation is CATSRVFGGYNEQFF. The chain carries TRBV6-1 and TRBJ2-1, with D tentatively TRBD2 (5 bases). Germline CDR1 reads MNHNS; CDR2 reads SASEGT. CDR3 length: 15 residues. V lost 10 bases, J lost 4 bases, and 20 bases lay in between.

This clonotype was detected a few times. The chain has TRBV29-1 and TRBJ2-7; 9 bases are a match to TRBD2. There are 12 residues in the CDR3. Germline lookup yields CDR1 SQVTM and CDR2 ANQGSEA. Trimming cost V 5 bases and J 4 bases; bases outside gene matches: 3. This CDR3 is CSVSLAGYEQYF. CDR3 bases: TGCAGCGTTTCGCTAGCGGGGTACGAGCAGTACTTC.

This clonotype was observed a few times. The V gene is TRBV4-2, the J gene TRBJ2-1; D is possibly TRBD2 (6 bases). There are 15 residues in the CDR3. Germline V gene data show CDR1 as LGHNA and CDR2 as YNFKEQ. Trimming left V 4 bases short and J 2 bases short, with 12 bases between. The CDR3 DNA is TGTGCCAGCAGCCGCGTCGGGAGTACCTACAATGAGCAGTTCTTC. Its translation: CASSRVGSTYNEQFF.

This clonotype was detected only a few times. V and J are TRBV4-2 and TRBJ2-3; TRBD2 matches at 9 bases. The germline V gene has CDR1 LGHNA and CDR2 YNFKEQ. CDR3 size: 19 residues. The junction had 11 bases not matched to a gene; V was cut back by 0 bases and J by 1 base. In DNA, the CDR3 is TGTGCCAGCAGCCAAGACGTCAGGCGGGGGGGCCAGGGCACAGATACGCAGTATTTT. Its protein product is CASSQDVRRGGQGTDTQYF.

In this sample, this clonotype turned up many times. CDR3 region: CSASIYSTDTQYF. CDR3 DNA sequence: TGCAGTGCCAGTATCTACTCCACAGATACGCAGTATTTT. J is TRBJ2-3 and V is TRBV20-1; D unclear. The germline V gene has CDR1 DFQATT and CDR2 SNEGSKA (reference sequence). Trimming pared 6 bases from V and 2 bases from J, leaving 12 bases between. The CDR3 length is 13 residues.

Many counts were recorded for this clonotype. J is TRBJ2-7 and V is TRBV20-1; no definite D call. Trimming removed 0 bases from V and 2 bases from J, with 5 bases in between. CDR1 and CDR2 from the germline V gene are DFQATT and SNEGSKA (reference sequence). This CDR3 is built from 12 residues. Written as DNA, the CDR3 is TGCAGTGCTAGAGATGACACCTACGAGCAGTACTTC. Protein product: CSARDDTYEQYF.

The V and J genes are TRBV11-2 and TRBJ2-3, with TRBD1 as a possible D gene (6 bases). V lost 5 bases and J 6 bases, leaving 18 bases between the germline ends. From germline, CDR1 is SGHAT and CDR2 FQNNGV. The CDR3 totals 15 residues. The CDR3 DNA reads TGTGCCAGCAGCGTTGGGTGGGGGCCCGACGATACGCAGTATTTT. Its protein product is CASSVGWGPDDTQYF.

This clonotype was counted only a few times. CDR3 in DNA: TGTGCCAGCAGCTTCGATTCGGGAAGAGTTGAGACCCAGTACTTC. This translates into CASSFDSGRVETQYF. This rearrangement joins TRBV7-2 to TRBJ2-5; TRBD2 is a possible D gene (5 bases). The germline gives CDR1 SGHTA, CDR2 FQGNSA. The length of the CDR3 is 15 residues. V was pared by 3 bases and J by 5 bases, with 16 bases between.

This clonotype has a handful of counts. This rearrangement joins TRBV4-2 to TRBJ2-2, with D perhaps given as TRBD1 or TRBD2 (5 bases each). The germline gives CDR1 LGHNA, CDR2 YNFKEQ. Trimming pared 4 bases from V and 6 bases from J, leaving 15 bases between. The CDR3 totals 15 residues. The CDR3 sequence is CASSPSFQGPGELFF. The CDR3 bases are TGTGCCAGCAGCCCATCCTTCCAGGGACCCGGGGAGCTGTTTTTT.

V gene TRBV20-1 combines with J gene TRBJ2-3, with 7 bases lining up with TRBD2. Per germline, CDR1 DFQATT and CDR2 SNEGSKA (reference sequence). This CDR3 is 16 amino acids long. V lost 6 bases and J lost 5; bases outside the gene matches: 17. The CDR3 loop reads CSARGASGSNRDTQYF. CDR3 coding DNA: TGCAGTGCCCGAGGGGCTAGCGGTTCGAACAGAGATACGCAGTATTTT.

This clonotype was observed a few times. The V gene is TRBV15, the J gene TRBJ2-1, with unresolved D. V was shortened by 1 base and J by 2 bases, with 9 bases between the two germline ends. Germline CDR1 and CDR2: LNHNV and YYDKDF (reference sequence). This CDR3 has 15 residues. The CDR3 sequence: CATSRAYTPYNEQFF. The CDR3 DNA is TGTGCCACCAGCAGAGCATATACTCCCTACAATGAGCAGTTCTTC. The whole variable domain, filled in from reference TRBV15 and TRBJ2-1, reads DAMVIQNPRYQVTQFGKPVTLSCSQTLNHNVMYWYQQKSSQAPKLLFHYYDKDFNNEADTPDNFQSRRPNTSFCFLDIRSPGLGDTAMYLCATSRAYTPYNEQFFGPGTRLTVL.

In this sample, this clonotype turned up many times. The chain has TRBV20-1 and TRBJ2-1, with D tentatively TRBD2 (5 bases). There are 15 residues in the CDR3. Germline V CDR1 and CDR2: DFQATT, SNEGSKA (reference sequence). Trimming took 3 bases from V and 0 from J, leaving 12 bases between them. The CDR3, as DNA: TGCAGTGCTAGCAGAGCGGACCCCTCCTACAATGAGCAGTTCTTC. Translating it yields CSASRADPSYNEQFF.

This clonotype was seen ten or more times. The chain carries TRBV9 and TRBJ2-1; 7 bases align to TRBD2. Germline CDR1 and CDR2: SGDLS and YYNGEE. The V and J ends lost 0 bases and 6 bases, in that order; junction bases with no gene match: 12. The CDR3 has 17 residues. This chain's CDR3 is CASSVAMSQRGFNEQFF. The CDR3 bases are TGTGCCAGCAGCGTAGCTATGAGTCAGCGGGGTTTCAATGAGCAGTTCTTC.